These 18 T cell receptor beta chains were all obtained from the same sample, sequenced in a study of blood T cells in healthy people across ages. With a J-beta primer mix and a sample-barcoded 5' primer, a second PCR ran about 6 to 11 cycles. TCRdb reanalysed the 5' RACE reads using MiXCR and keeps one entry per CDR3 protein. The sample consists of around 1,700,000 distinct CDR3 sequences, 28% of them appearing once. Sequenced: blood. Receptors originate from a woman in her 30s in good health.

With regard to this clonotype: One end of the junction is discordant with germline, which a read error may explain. CDR3 sequence (DNA): TGCGCCAGCAGCCAAGATGTTGGAGGAGTTCGGGAGCAGTACTTC. Its protein is CASSQDVGGVREQYF. The gene calls are TRBV3-1 and TRBJ2-4, with TRBD2 as a possible D gene (6 bases). The CDR3 is 15 residues long. Germline-derived CDR1 and CDR2 are LGHDT and YNNKEL (reference sequence).

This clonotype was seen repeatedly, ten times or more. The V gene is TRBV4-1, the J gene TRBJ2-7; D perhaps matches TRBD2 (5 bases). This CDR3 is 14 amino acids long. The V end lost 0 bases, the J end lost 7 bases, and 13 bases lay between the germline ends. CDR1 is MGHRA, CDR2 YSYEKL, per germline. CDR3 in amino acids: CASSQEEAVREQYF. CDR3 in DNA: TGCGCCAGCAGCCAAGAAGAAGCGGTTAGGGAGCAGTACTTC.

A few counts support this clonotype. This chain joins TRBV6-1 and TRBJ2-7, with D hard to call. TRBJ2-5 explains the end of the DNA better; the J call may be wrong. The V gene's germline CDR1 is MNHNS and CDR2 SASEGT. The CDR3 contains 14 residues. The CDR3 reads CASSGIRRWETQYF. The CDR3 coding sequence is TGTGCCAGCAGTGGGATCAGGAGATGGGAGACCCAGTACTTC.

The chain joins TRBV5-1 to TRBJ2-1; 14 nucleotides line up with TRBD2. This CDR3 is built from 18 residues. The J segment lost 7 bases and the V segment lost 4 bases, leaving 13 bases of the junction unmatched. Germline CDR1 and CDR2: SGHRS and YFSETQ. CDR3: CASSTGDRTSGGRNEQFF. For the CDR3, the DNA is TGCGCCAGCAGCACGGGGGATAGGACTAGCGGGGGGAGGAATGAGCAGTTCTTC.

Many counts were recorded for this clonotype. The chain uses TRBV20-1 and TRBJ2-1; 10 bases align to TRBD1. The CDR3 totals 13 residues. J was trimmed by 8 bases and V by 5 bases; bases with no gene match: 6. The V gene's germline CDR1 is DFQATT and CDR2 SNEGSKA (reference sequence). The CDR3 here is CSASGTGADEQFF. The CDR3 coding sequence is TGCAGTGCTTCCGGGACAGGGGCCGATGAGCAGTTCTTC.

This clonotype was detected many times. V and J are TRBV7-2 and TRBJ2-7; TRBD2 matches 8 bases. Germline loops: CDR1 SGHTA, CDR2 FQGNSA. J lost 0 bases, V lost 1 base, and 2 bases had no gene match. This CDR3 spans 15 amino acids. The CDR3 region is CASSLGAGDSYEQYF. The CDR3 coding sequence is TGTGCCAGCAGCTTAGGAGCGGGGGACTCCTACGAGCAGTACTTC. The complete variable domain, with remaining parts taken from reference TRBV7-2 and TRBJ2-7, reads GAGVSQSPSNKVTEKGKDVELRCDPISGHTALYWYRQSLGQGLEFLIYFQGNSAPDKSGLPSDRFSAERTGGSVSTLTIQRTQQEDSAVYLCASSLGAGDSYEQYFGPGTRLTVT.

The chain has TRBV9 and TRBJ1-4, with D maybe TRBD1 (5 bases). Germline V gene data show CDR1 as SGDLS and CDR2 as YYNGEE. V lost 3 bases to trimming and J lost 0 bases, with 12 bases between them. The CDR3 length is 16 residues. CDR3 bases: TGTGCCAGCAGCGCCGGACACTTCCCAACTAATGAAAAACTGTTTTTT. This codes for CASSAGHFPTNEKLFF.

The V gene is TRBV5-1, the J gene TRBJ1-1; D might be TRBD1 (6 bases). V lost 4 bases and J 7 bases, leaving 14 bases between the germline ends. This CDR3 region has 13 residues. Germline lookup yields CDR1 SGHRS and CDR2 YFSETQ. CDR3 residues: CASSSLRGLEAFF. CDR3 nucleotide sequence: TGCGCCAGCAGCAGTCTCCGGGGGCTTGAAGCTTTCTTT.

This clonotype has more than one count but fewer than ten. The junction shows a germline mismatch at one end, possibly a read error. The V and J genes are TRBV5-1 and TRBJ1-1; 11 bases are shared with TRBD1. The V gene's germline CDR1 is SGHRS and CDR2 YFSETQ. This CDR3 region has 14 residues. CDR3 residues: CASSPGQGATEAFF. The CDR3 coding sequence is TGTGCCAGCTCACCCGGACAGGGGGCGACTGAAGCTTTCTTT.

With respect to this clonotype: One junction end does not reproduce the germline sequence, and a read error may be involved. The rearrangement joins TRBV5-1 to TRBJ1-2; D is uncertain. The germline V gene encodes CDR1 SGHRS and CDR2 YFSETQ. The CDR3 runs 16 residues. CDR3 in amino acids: CASSLARTSADYDYTF. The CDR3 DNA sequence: TGCGCCAGCAGCTTAGCCAGGACTTCTGCGGACTATGACTACACCTTC.

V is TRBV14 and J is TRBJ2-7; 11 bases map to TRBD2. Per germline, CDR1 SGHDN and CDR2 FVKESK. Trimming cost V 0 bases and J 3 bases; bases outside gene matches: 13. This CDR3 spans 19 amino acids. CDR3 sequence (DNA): TGTGCCAGCAGCCAAGAGGTTCGGCCTAGCGGGAGGCTCGACTACGAGCAGTACTTC. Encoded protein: CASSQEVRPSGRLDYEQYF. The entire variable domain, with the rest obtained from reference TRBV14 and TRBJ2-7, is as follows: EAGVTQFPSHSVIEKGQTVTLRCDPISGHDNLYWYRRVMGKEIKFLLHFVKESKQDESGMPNNRFLAERTGGTYSTLKVQPAELEDSGVYFCASSQEVRPSGRLDYEQYFGPGTRLTVT.

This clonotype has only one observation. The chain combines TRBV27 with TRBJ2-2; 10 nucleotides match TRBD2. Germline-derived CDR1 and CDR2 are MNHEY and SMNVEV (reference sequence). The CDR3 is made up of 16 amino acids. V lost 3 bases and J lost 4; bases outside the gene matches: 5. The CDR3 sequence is CASSFRSGGATGELFF. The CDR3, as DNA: TGTGCCAGCAGTTTCAGGAGCGGGGGGGCCACCGGGGAGCTGTTTTTT.

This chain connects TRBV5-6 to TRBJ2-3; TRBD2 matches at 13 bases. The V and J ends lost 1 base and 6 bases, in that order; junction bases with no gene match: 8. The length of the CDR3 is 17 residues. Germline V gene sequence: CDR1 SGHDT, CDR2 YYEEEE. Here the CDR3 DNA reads TGTGCCAGCAGCTTGCCGACTAGCGGGGGGATTCTCGATACGCAGTATTTT. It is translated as CASSLPTSGGILDTQYF.

The CDR3 protein is CASSSPAGVVTEAFF. CDR3 sequence (DNA): TGTGCCAGCAGCTCTCCCGCGGGGGTAGTCACTGAAGCTTTCTTT. This chain uses TRBV7-9 with TRBJ1-1; possible D gene TRBD1, 5 bases. V was pared by 4 bases and J by 4 bases, with 16 bases between. This CDR3 comprises 15 residues. The germline V gene encodes CDR1 SEHNR and CDR2 FQNEAQ (reference sequence).

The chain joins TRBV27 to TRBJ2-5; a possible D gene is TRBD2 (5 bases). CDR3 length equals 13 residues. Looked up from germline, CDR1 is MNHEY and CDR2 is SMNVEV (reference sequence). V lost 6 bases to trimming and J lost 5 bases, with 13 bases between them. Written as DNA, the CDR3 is TGTGCCAGCAGCTCTGAGCGGTGGGAGACCCAGTACTTC. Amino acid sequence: CASSSERWETQYF.

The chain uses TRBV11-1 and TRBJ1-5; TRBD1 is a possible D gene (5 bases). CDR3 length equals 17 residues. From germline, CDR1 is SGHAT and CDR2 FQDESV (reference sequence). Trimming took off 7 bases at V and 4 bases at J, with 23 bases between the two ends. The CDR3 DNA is TGTGCCAGCAACCCCGGGGGGGGGAGAAGGTCAAATCAGCCCCAGCATTTT. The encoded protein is CASNPGGGRRSNQPQHF. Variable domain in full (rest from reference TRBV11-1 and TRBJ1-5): EAEVAQSPRYKITEKSQAVAFWCDPISGHATLYWYRQILGQGPELLVQFQDESVVDDSQLPKDRFSAERLKGVDSTLKIQPAELGDSAMYLCASNPGGGRRSNQPQHFGDGTRLSIL.

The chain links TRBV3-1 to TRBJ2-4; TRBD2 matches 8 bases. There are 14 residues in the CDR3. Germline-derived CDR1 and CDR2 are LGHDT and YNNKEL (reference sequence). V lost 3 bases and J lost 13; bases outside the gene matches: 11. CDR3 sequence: CASSQDSGTREQYF. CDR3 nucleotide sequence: TGTGCCAGCAGCCAGGATAGCGGGACTCGGGAGCAGTACTTC.

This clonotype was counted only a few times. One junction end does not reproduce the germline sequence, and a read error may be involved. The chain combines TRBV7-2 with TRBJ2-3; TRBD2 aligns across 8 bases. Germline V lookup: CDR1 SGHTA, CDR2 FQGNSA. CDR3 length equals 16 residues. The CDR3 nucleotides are TGTGCCTGCAGCCCACCGGGACTAGTTGGTACAGATACGCAGTATTTT. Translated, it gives CACSPPGLVGTDTQYF.